The TCR beta chain under discussion was sequenced for a study of PD-1 blockade in mismatch repair-deficient tumors. Study-wide context: All were previously treated, progressing patients with around eleven mismatch repair-deficient cancer types. Study outcomes and limitations: Tumor-resident clones, often absent from pretreatment blood, expanded after pembrolizumab and then contracted.

The method was immunoSEQ multiplex PCR; TCRdb's version includes in-frame clones alone and lacks a portion of them. Among 120,000 or so clones, more than 85% were seen once, and the ten largest hold approximately 15%. As to this clone: Its antigen is currently unknown.

All patients were mismatch repair deficient, assessed by either PCR or immunohistochemistry. Three pembrolizumab responders had their TCRs sequenced. Sample: peripheral blood, taken 44 weeks after starting pembrolizumab. This clonotype was obtained from an adult with mismatch repair-deficient cancer.

The CDR3 is CASSLRTSGSHEQYF. The CDR3 nucleotides read TGTGCCAGCAGTCTCCGGACTAGCGGGAGCCACGAGCAGTACTTC. V usage is TRBV27 and J usage is TRBJ2-7, with 13 bases aligning to TRBD2. Germline loops: CDR1 MNHEY, CDR2 SMNVEV (reference sequence). There are 15 residues in the CDR3. The trim removed 5 bases at V and 5 bases at J, leaving 6 bases unmatched.